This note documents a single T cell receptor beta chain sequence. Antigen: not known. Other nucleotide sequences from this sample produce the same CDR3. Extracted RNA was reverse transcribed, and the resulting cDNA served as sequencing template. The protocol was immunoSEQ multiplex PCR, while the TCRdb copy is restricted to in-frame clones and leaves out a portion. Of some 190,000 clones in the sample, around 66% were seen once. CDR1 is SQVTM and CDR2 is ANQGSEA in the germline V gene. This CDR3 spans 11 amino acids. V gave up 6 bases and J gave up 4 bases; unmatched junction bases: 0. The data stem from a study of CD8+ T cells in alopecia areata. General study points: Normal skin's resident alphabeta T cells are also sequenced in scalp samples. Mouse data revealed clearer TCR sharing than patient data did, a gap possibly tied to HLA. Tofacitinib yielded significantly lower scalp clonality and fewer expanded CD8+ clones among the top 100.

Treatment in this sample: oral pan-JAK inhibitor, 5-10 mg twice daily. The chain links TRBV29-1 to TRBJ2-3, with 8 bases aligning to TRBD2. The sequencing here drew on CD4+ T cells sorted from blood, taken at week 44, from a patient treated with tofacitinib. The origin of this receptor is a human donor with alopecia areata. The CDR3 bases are TGCAGCGTCGGGGGGGCAGATACGCAGTATTTT. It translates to CSVGGADTQYF.